This T cell receptor beta chain was sequenced during a study of T cell responses to AZD1222 COVID-19 vaccine. Study results and limitations: Following two doses of AZD1222, Spike-specific TCR breadth and depth rose. Distributed over spike, vaccine-associated CD4 TCRs predominated at 160-218 and 743-854.

This table comes from immunoSEQ multiplex PCR, and its TCRdb copy is limited to in-frame clones, with some not included. Among 56,000 or so clones listed, 80% were seen once. Germline V gives CDR1 LNHDA, CDR2 SQIVND (reference sequence). The CDR3 length is 17 residues. J was trimmed by 1 base and V by 4 bases; bases with no gene match: 7. To note about this clone: Antigen unknown.

The receptor comes from an adult who received the AZD1222 COVID-19 vaccine. Sample: peripheral blood, taken 28 days after the second AZD1222 dose. The rearrangement uses TRBV19 and TRBJ1-5, with TRBD1 matching over 10 bases. In DNA, the CDR3 is TGTGCCAGTAGTAGTCTGACAGGGGGCGTGAGCAATCAGCCCCAGCATTTT. It encodes CASSSLTGGVSNQPQHF.